The 13 T cell receptor beta chains listed next were all sequenced from one sample in a study of cytomegalovirus exposure and HLA in healthy donors. The PCR was carried out with 60 Vbeta primers and 13 Jbeta primers. Assay: immunoSEQ multiplex PCR; the TCRdb copy retains only in-frame clones and omits some. The repertoire holds 35,000 to 55,000 clones, with 60% to 70% as singletons. Sequencing was done on a sample of PBMCs. Source of these receptors: a man between 60 and 75 years old in good health and CMV-seropositive.

The chain employs TRBV28 and TRBJ2-2; possibly TRBD2 for D (6 bases). This CDR3 spans 16 amino acids. Germline V gene sequence: CDR1 MDHEN, CDR2 SYDVKM. V was clipped by 5 bases and J by 1 base, with 14 bases between them. CDR3 protein: CASSAWGEQNTGELFF. For the CDR3, the DNA is TGTGCCAGCAGTGCCTGGGGGGAGCAGAACACCGGGGAGCTGTTTTTT.

The chain combines TRBV13 with TRBJ2-7; D is perhaps TRBD1 (6 bases). The V and J ends lost 5 bases and 1 base respectively, with 12 bases between them. Per germline, CDR1 PRHDT and CDR2 FYEKMQ (reference sequence). This CDR3 contains 14 residues. CDR3 DNA: TGTGCCAGCAGCCCCCGGGACATGTCCTACGAGCAGTACTTC. Its protein is CASSPRDMSYEQYF.

In this sample, this clone turned up a few times. The CDR3 is CASSRLGGGNSGNTIYF. Here the CDR3 DNA reads TGTGCCAGTAGCCGACTGGGTGGCGGAAACTCTGGAAACACCATATATTTT. The gene calls are TRBV19 and TRBJ1-3, with D hard to call. CDR3 size: 17 residues. Trimming took off 6 bases at V and 0 bases at J, with 18 bases between the two ends. Germline V gene data show CDR1 as LNHDA and CDR2 as SQIVND (reference sequence).

This clone was counted between two and nine times. V and J are TRBV18 and TRBJ2-5, with D possibly matching TRBD2 (5 bases). Trimming removed 3 bases from V and 2 bases from J, with 10 bases in between. The CDR3 sequence is 14 residues long. The germline V gene has CDR1 KGHSH and CDR2 LQKENI. For the CDR3, the DNA is TGTGCCAGCTCACCTCGGACTGGTCAAGAGACCCAGTACTTC. Amino acids: CASSPRTGQETQYF.

CDR3 bases: TGTGCCAGCAGAACGGACAGGGGGAGGTTGGATCAGCCCCAGCATTTT. Translation: CASRTDRGRLDQPQHF. V gene TRBV28 combines with J gene TRBJ1-5, with 10 bases identical to TRBD1. The CDR3 extends over 16 amino acids. V lost 6 bases, J lost 5 bases, and 10 bases stayed unmatched. Germline CDR1 reads MDHEN; CDR2 reads SYDVKM.

The chain links TRBV5-4 to TRBJ2-7, with TRBD2 matching 8 bases. With 3 bases clipped from V and 4 bases from J, the junction kept 3 bases outside the gene matches. The CDR3 runs to 13 residues. CDR1 and CDR2 (germline): SGHNT, YYREEE (reference sequence). The CDR3 reads CASSSGLEYEQYF. CDR3 DNA: TGTGCCAGCAGCTCGGGACTAGAGTACGAGCAGTACTTC. Variable domain in full (rest from reference TRBV5-4 and TRBJ2-7): ETGVTQSPTHLIKTRGQQVTLRCSSQSGHNTVSWYQQALGQGPQFIFQYYREEENGRGNFPPRFSGLQFPNYSSELNVNALELDDSALYLCASSSGLEYEQYFGPGTRLTVT.

The chain has TRBV9 and TRBJ2-2; 8 positions match TRBD1. CDR3 length: 14 amino acids. CDR1 is SGDLS, CDR2 YYNGEE, per germline. V gave up 4 bases and J gave up 7 bases; unmatched junction bases: 6. CDR3 in DNA: TGTGCCAGCAGCCCCGGGACAGGAGGCGGGGAGCTGTTTTTT. This gives the protein CASSPGTGGGELFF.

This clone was counted only a few times. This chain links TRBV10-3 with TRBJ2-5; D possibly corresponds to TRBD2 (5 bases). The CDR3 is 13 amino acids. Trimming took 9 bases from V and 4 from J, leaving 15 bases between them. Germline CDR1 is ENHRY and CDR2 is SYGVKD. The CDR3 reads CAILTGYGETQYF. The DNA of the CDR3 is TGTGCCATTCTGACGGGGTATGGAGAGACCCAGTACTTC.

V gene TRBV6-5 combines with J gene TRBJ1-2; TRBD1 might be the D (6 bases). V dropped 0 bases and J dropped 2 bases, with 10 bases sitting between them. Germline CDR1 reads MNHEY; CDR2 reads SVGAGI. The CDR3 totals 15 residues. The CDR3 DNA sequence: TGTGCCAGCAGTTACTCGCTCACAGGGAACTATGGCTACACCTTC. Translation gives CASSYSLTGNYGYTF.

The chain uses TRBV4-3 and TRBJ2-1, with D maybe TRBD1 (6 bases). Deletions cut 2 bases from V and 4 bases from J, with 18 bases between. CDR3 size: 17 residues. Looked up from germline, CDR1 is LGHNA and CDR2 is YSLEER. The CDR3 bases are TGCGCCAGCAGCCAATCCTACAGGGCCAATGGATACAATGAGCAGTTCTTC. Amino acids: CASSQSYRANGYNEQFF.

In this sample, this clone turned up a few times. The chain joins TRBV23-1 to TRBJ2-2; the D gene is possibly TRBD1 (5 bases). TRBV23-1 falls under the ORF class, with uncertain function. CDR3 length equals 16 residues. The V gene lost 1 base and the J gene lost 4 bases, with 13 bases spanning the gap. CDR3 amino acids: CASSQWGRRSTGELFF. The CDR3 DNA sequence: TGCGCCAGCAGTCAATGGGGCAGACGATCCACCGGGGAGCTGTTTTTT.

V is TRBV7-8 and J is TRBJ1-1; TRBD1 is a possible D gene (6 bases). The CDR3 has 13 residues. Germline V gene sequence: CDR1 SGHVS, CDR2 FQNEAQ. The V end was cut by 0 bases, the J end by 11 bases, with 13 bases between. CDR3 sequence reads: CASSLAGTGRAFF. The CDR3 DNA reads TGTGCCAGCAGCTTAGCGGGAACAGGGCGGGCTTTCTTT. Complete variable domain (other parts from reference TRBV7-8 and TRBJ1-1): GAGVSQSPRYKVAKRGQDVALRCDPISGHVSLFWYQQALGQGPEFLTYFQNEAQLDKSGLPSDRFFAERPEGSVSTLKIQRTQQEDSAVYLCASSLAGTGRAFFGQGTRLTVV.

The genes are TRBV6-1 and TRBJ1-5; 10 positions match TRBD1. Per germline, CDR1 MNHNS and CDR2 SASEGT. J lost 7 bases, V lost 7 bases, and 7 bases had no gene match. CDR3 length equals 14 residues. The CDR3 DNA reads as TGTGCCAGCAATTTTGACAGGGGGCTGCAGCCCCAGCATTTT. Its protein is CASNFDRGLQPQHF.